This T cell receptor (beta chain) is drawn from a study of blood T cell repertoires in COVID-19. Across the study: The cDNA or gDNA used as material had been derived from T cells, B-cell-depleted T cells, or PBMCs.

CDR1 KGHDR and CDR2 SFDVKD come from the germline V gene. The CDR3 consists of 14 residues. Produced via immunoSEQ multiplex PCR; TCRdb's table is partial and in-frame only. The table has roughly 500,000 clones, around 89% seen once. This clone has just a few counts. An end of the junction does not agree with germline; a read error may underlie this. This TCR derives from a woman in her 40s who had recovered from COVID-19. Sample: PBMCs or T cells enriched from blood (not recorded which). This chain joins TRBV24-1 and TRBJ2-1, with 14 bases matching TRBD2. CDR3: CATSLGGTSGSLVF. The CDR3 bases are TGTGCCACCAGCCTAGGAGGGACTAGCGGGAGTTTAGTCTTC.